This T cell receptor (beta chain) was captured in a study of shared clonotypes between healthy human individuals. Background on the study: Participating donors consisted of two women and a few men aged 18 to 49. Per-donor plates numbered three CD4 naive, three CD4 memory, two CD8 naive and one CD8 memory.

This CDR3 is built from 13 residues. CDR1 and CDR2 from the germline V gene are MGHRA and YSYEKL. V lost 5 bases and J 0 bases, leaving 7 bases between the germline ends. Naive CD8 cells, CD45RO-negative and positively selected for CCR7, excluded terminally differentiated effector memory CD45RA+ cells. At deep level, the assay was performed. Several immunoSEQ plates held equal portions of the genomic DNA taken from each subset. Measured with immunoSEQ multiplex PCR; TCRdb has only the in-frame clones, and not every one. There are about 2 million clones in the sample; 85% to 95% occur only once, and 0.9% to 1.4% lies in the top ten.

This chain uses TRBV4-1 with TRBJ1-1; the D is unclear. The TCR was taken from a man aged 18 to 30 in good health. The sequencing input was naive CD8+ T cells sorted from blood. The CDR3 region is CASSSTLNTEAFF. The DNA of the CDR3 is TGCGCCAGCAGCTCCACATTGAACACTGAAGCTTTCTTT.